This TCR beta chain stems from a study of response to subunit inactivated influenza vaccine. TCRdb recomputed calls from the RT-PCR reads with MiXCR, one row per CDR3 protein. Found here are hundreds of thousands of distinct CDR3 sequences, approximately 7.1% of them singletons; the top ten hold 10% to 15%. The V gene's germline CDR1 is LGHNA and CDR2 YSLEER. CDR3 size: 14 residues. Trimming removed 2 bases from V and 4 bases from J, with 10 bases in between. This clonotype was sampled from a man aged 50 to 69 who received an inactivated influenza vaccine. The chain has TRBV4-3 and TRBJ2-3; possible D gene TRBD1, 6 bases. Sequenced material: PBMCs from blood, taken roughly 24 months after vaccination. The CDR3 protein is CASSQQHRADTQYF. As DNA, the CDR3 is TGCGCCAGCAGCCAACAACACAGGGCAGATACGCAGTATTTT.